Shown below are 19 T cell receptor beta chains from a single sample sequenced in a study of response to subunit inactivated influenza vaccine. TCRdb reprocessed the RT-PCR reads with MiXCR, giving one entry per CDR3 protein. This sample has 650,000 to 800,000 distinct CDR3 sequences, with roughly 13% found just once. The specimen was PBMCs from blood, collected less than 15 days before vaccination. These receptors were taken from a man aged 50-59 years who received an inactivated influenza vaccine.

This clonotype was recorded at least ten times. This sequence joins TRBV5-1 and TRBJ1-4; no reliable D call. The CDR3 is made up of 14 amino acids. Between the trimmed V and J ends, which lost 4 bases and 5 bases, there was a span of 12 bases. CDR1 is SGHRS, CDR2 YFSETQ, per germline. CDR3 coding DNA: TGCGCCAGCAGCAAAGAACAGAGAAATGAAAAACTGTTTTTT. Translating it yields CASSKEQRNEKLFF.

V usage is TRBV15 and J usage is TRBJ2-1; a weak D match, TRBD2 (6 bases). Germline V lookup: CDR1 LNHNV, CDR2 YYDKDF (reference sequence). The length of the CDR3 is 15 residues. The V gene lost 4 bases and the J gene lost 10 bases, with 20 bases spanning the gap. The CDR3 DNA follows: TGTGCCACCAGCATTACCGGGAGCCCTCTTTGGGAGCAGTTCTTC. Protein: CATSITGSPLWEQFF.

This clonotype was seen more than once but under ten times. The rearrangement joins TRBV28 to TRBJ1-4; 7 bases agree with TRBD1. V was clipped by 2 bases and J by 0 bases; unmatched bases: 6. The CDR3 spans 17 residues. CDR1 and CDR2 from the germline V gene are MDHEN and SYDVKM. The CDR3 DNA sequence: TGTGCCAGCAGTTTAACCGGGACAGCCACAACTAATGAAAAACTGTTTTTT. Protein sequence: CASSLTGTATTNEKLFF. Complete variable domain (other parts from reference TRBV28 and TRBJ1-4): DVKVTQSSRYLVKRTGEKVFLECVQDMDHENMFWYRQDPGLGLRLIYFSYDVKMKEKGDIPEGYSVSREKKERFSLILESASTNQTSMYLCASSLTGTATTNEKLFFGSGTQLSVL.

The rearrangement uses TRBV3-1 and TRBJ1-1; D possibly corresponds to TRBD1 (6 bases). The CDR3 length is 15 residues. Germline assignment: CDR1 LGHDT and CDR2 YNNKEL (reference sequence). Trimming cost V 0 bases and J 8 bases, with 16 bases left between them. Written as DNA, the CDR3 is TGTGCCAGCAGCCAAGATATAAGGTTGAGGGGGGAAGCTTTCTTT. Translated: CASSQDIRLRGEAFF.

This chain joins TRBV10-3 and TRBJ2-7; TRBD2 aligns across 11 bases. In germline, CDR1 is ENHRY, CDR2 SYGVKD. This CDR3 contains 17 residues. With V trimmed by 5 bases and J by 7 bases, 16 bases remained unmatched. CDR3 amino acids: CAISRGTSGLRIREQYF. For the CDR3, the DNA is TGTGCCATCAGTCGAGGGACTAGCGGATTAAGGATTCGGGAGCAGTACTTC.

This clonotype has just a few counts. The CDR3 region has the DNA TGTGCCAGCAGCCCCTTTAGGGGGAGTAATGAGCAGTTCTTC. This encodes CASSPFRGSNEQFF. V gene TRBV7-2 combines with J gene TRBJ2-1, with a tentative D call TRBD1 (6 bases). Per the germline V gene, CDR1 is SGHTA and CDR2 is FQGNSA. Trimming removed 5 bases at V and 7 bases at J, with 15 bases between. This CDR3 region has 14 residues.

This sequence joins TRBV20-1 and TRBJ2-5, with D perhaps given as TRBD1 or TRBD2 (5 bases each). Germline CDR1 and CDR2: DFQATT and SNEGSKA (reference sequence). The V gene lost 2 bases and the J gene lost 1 base, with 17 bases spanning the gap. CDR3 length: 16 amino acids. CDR3 in amino acids: CSARNYLRGIQETQYF. The CDR3 nucleotides read TGCAGTGCTAGAAATTACCTTCGGGGCATCCAAGAGACCCAGTACTTC.

This clonotype was observed a handful of times. The gene calls are TRBV6-1 and TRBJ2-3, with 7 nucleotides matching TRBD2. The CDR3 loop spans 16 amino acids. With 6 bases clipped from V and 0 bases from J, the junction kept 9 bases outside the gene matches. CDR1 and CDR2 from the germline V gene are MNHNS and SASEGT. The CDR3: CASSVGTTISTDTQYF. The CDR3 DNA reads TGTGCCAGCAGCGTCGGGACTACGATTAGCACAGATACGCAGTATTTT.

This clonotype was picked up many times. J is TRBJ2-5 and V is TRBV5-1, with D maybe TRBD2 (5 bases). Germline lookup yields CDR1 SGHRS and CDR2 YFSETQ. This CDR3 is 17 amino acids long. The germline V and J ends were trimmed by 2 bases and 3 bases, with 20 bases remaining between them. CDR3 sequence (DNA): TGCGCCAGCAGCTTACAGCCCGCAAGGCAGGAGGAAGAGACCCAGTACTTC. Its translation is CASSLQPARQEEETQYF. The full variable domain, completed using reference TRBV5-1 and TRBJ2-5, is KAGVTQTPRYLIKTRGQQVTLSCSPISGHRSVSWYQQTPGQGLQFLFEYFSETQRNKGNFPGRFSGRQFSNSRSEMNVSTLELGDSALYLCASSLQPARQEEETQYFGPGTRLLVL.

V usage is TRBV28 and J usage is TRBJ1-1, with 8 bases matching TRBD1. Germline V CDR1 and CDR2: MDHEN, SYDVKM. V gave up 8 bases and J gave up 8 bases; unmatched junction bases: 10. The CDR3 spans 13 residues. CDR3 region: CASLGTGDAEAFF. For the CDR3, the DNA is TGTGCCAGCCTCGGGACAGGTGACGCCGAAGCTTTCTTT.

Only a few counts were recorded for this clonotype. This rearrangement joins TRBV5-6 to TRBJ1-2; D might be TRBD1 (5 bases). Germline V gene lookup returns CDR1 SGHDT and CDR2 YYEEEE. The CDR3 extends over 13 amino acids. V lost 5 bases and J lost 3, with 11 bases in between. The CDR3 region has the DNA TGTGCCAGCAGATGGGGGACGGACTATGGCTACACCTTC. It specifies CASRWGTDYGYTF.

The V call is TRBV5-4, the J call TRBJ2-5, with unresolved D. Per germline, CDR1 SGHNT and CDR2 YYREEE (reference sequence). The CDR3 extends over 13 amino acids. V lost 3 bases, J lost 3 bases, and 9 bases lay in between. CDR3 sequence (DNA): TGTGCCAGCAGCTGGATGGTGGAAGAGACCCAGTACTTC. Its protein is CASSWMVEETQYF.

Only a few counts were recorded for this clonotype. The genes are TRBV10-3 and TRBJ2-3; 9 bases are shared with TRBD2. V was pared by 8 bases and J by 7 bases, with 13 bases of the junction left unmatched. The CDR3 totals 15 residues. Germline V lookup: CDR1 ENHRY, CDR2 SYGVKD. The CDR3 loop is CAIGEAGGGGNTQYF. The CDR3 coding sequence is TGTGCCATCGGAGAAGCGGGAGGCGGGGGGAATACGCAGTATTTT.

The table lists this clonotype with a few counts. The rearrangement joins TRBV12-3 or TRBV12-4 to TRBJ1-2; D ambiguous. The CDR3 is made up of 14 amino acids. V lost 5 bases, J lost 4 bases, and 14 bases lay in between. The CDR3 nucleotides are TGTGCCAGCAGTGGACCGATCGTTAGCTATGGCTACACCTTC. It specifies CASSGPIVSYGYTF.

V is TRBV20-1 and J is TRBJ2-4, with 12 bases aligning to TRBD1. With 5 bases clipped from V and 15 bases from J, the junction kept 11 bases outside the gene matches. Germline assignment: CDR1 DFQATT and CDR2 SNEGSKA (reference sequence). The CDR3 is made up of 13 amino acids. The CDR3 nucleotides read TGCAGTGCTTCCGGGACAGGGGGCGAGTTCGGGTACTTC. Encoded protein: CSASGTGGEFGYF.

The chain has TRBV5-1 and TRBJ2-6; D remains ambiguous. V lost 0 bases and J lost 1, with 5 bases in between. CDR3 length equals 15 residues. Per germline, CDR1 SGHRS and CDR2 YFSETQ. DNA of the CDR3: TGCGCCAGCAGCTTGGAACAGTCTGGGGCCAACGTCCTGACTTTC. Its translation is CASSLEQSGANVLTF.

This clonotype was counted a few times. The chain has TRBV15 and TRBJ2-3; D remains ambiguous. From germline, CDR1 is LNHNV and CDR2 YYDKDF (reference sequence). The CDR3 has 12 residues. V shed 0 bases and J shed 8 bases, with 6 bases lying between them. In DNA, the CDR3 is TGTGCCACCAGCAGAGACTGGGGTACGCAGTATTTT. Translating it yields CATSRDWGTQYF. Filled out from reference TRBV15 and TRBJ2-3, the complete variable domain reads DAMVIQNPRYQVTQFGKPVTLSCSQTLNHNVMYWYQQKSSQAPKLLFHYYDKDFNNEADTPDNFQSRRPNTSFCFLDIRSPGLGDTAMYLCATSRDWGTQYFGPGTRLTVL.

The chain combines TRBV9 with TRBJ2-1; no definite D call. Per the germline V gene, CDR1 is SGDLS and CDR2 is YYNGEE. There are 16 residues in the CDR3. V lost 0 bases and J 0 bases, leaving 10 bases between the germline ends. The CDR3, as DNA: TGTGCCAGCAGCGTAGGGCTTAGTAGCTCCTACAATGAGCAGTTCTTC. Translated: CASSVGLSSSYNEQFF.

This clonotype was detected only a few times. The rearrangement uses TRBV5-1 and TRBJ1-2, with D unclear. Trimming stripped 1 base from V and 4 bases from J, with 14 bases between. The germline V gene has CDR1 SGHRS and CDR2 YFSETQ. The CDR3 has 15 residues. The CDR3 sequence is CASSLSEGNGYGYTF. In DNA, the CDR3 is TGCGCCAGCAGCTTGAGCGAGGGTAATGGCTATGGCTACACCTTC.